The rows below give T cell receptor beta chains drawn from one sample of a study of OX40 agonist ivuxolimab in advanced cancers. Sequencing used immunoSEQ multiplex PCR; TCRdb keeps in-frame clones, though not all of them. The sample carries 65,000 to 75,000 clones, approximately 87% recorded once. The input for sequencing was CD4+ or CD8+ T cells sorted from blood, taken in a trial of the OX40 agonist ivuxolimab. All receptors derive from an adult with an advanced solid tumor such as melanoma, head and neck, liver or kidney cancer. The conserved cysteine and the conserved F or W are not part of the CDR3 here.

v_call: TRBV7-3
cdr3_length: 14
j_call: TRBJ2-2
cdr3_aa: ASSLDGGINTGELF

v_call: TRBV2
cdr3_length: 15
j_call: TRBJ1-5
cdr3_aa: ASSEQALRQGNQPQH

v_call: TRBV19
cdr3_length: 13
j_call: TRBJ2-7
cdr3_aa: ASSSTGGPSYEQY

v_call: TRBV5-1
cdr3_length: 13
j_call: TRBJ2-1
cdr3_aa: ASSPGLRNYNEQF

v_call: TRBV29-1
cdr3_length: 10
j_call: TRBJ2-7
cdr3_aa: SVENSGRQRY

v_call: TRBV10-3
cdr3_length: 13
j_call: TRBJ2-3
cdr3_aa: AISASARAKDTQY

v_call: TRBV5-1
cdr3_length: 13
j_call: TRBJ2-3
cdr3_aa: ASNDARPDTDTQY

v_call: TRBV2
cdr3_length: 14
j_call: TRBJ2-1
cdr3_aa: ASSLTSGRVGNEQF

v_call: TRBV14
cdr3_length: 15
j_call: TRBJ2-1
cdr3_aa: ASSLLLSRDWNNEQF

v_call: TRBV7-2
cdr3_length: 10
j_call: TRBJ2-3
cdr3_aa: ASSPRTDTQY

v_call: TRBV27
cdr3_length: 11
j_call: TRBJ1-2
cdr3_aa: ASRPQANYGYT

v_call: TRBV6-5
cdr3_length: 11
j_call: TRBJ2-5
cdr3_aa: ATLSPAGATQY

v_call: TRBV7-9
cdr3_length: 9
j_call: TRBJ2-2
cdr3_aa: ASSAVRELF

v_call: TRBV23-1
cdr3_length: 16
j_call: TRBJ1-1
cdr3_aa: ASSKEDHTITFGTEAF

v_call: TRBV2
cdr3_length: 12
j_call: TRBJ2-7
cdr3_aa: ASIQGDKTYEQY

v_call: TRBV18
cdr3_length: 13
j_call: TRBJ2-1
cdr3_aa: ASSPQVYSYNEQF